This T cell receptor beta chain emerged from a study of blood T cells in healthy people across ages. The germline V gene has CDR1 SGDLS and CDR2 YYNGEE. V was cut by 0 bases and J by 5 bases, with 12 bases left in between. The CDR3 is 15 residues long. Primers used in a second PCR of about 6 to 12 cycles were a sample-barcoded 5' primer and a J-beta primer mix. Paired-end reads containing CDR3 totaled no fewer than 2.5 million for each sample. TCRdb re-derived calls from the 5' RACE reads in MiXCR, one entry per CDR3 protein. The profile covers 1.5 million to 2 million distinct CDR3 sequences, with roughly 30% appearing a single time and 7.7% taken by the ten largest.

The gene calls are TRBV9 and TRBJ2-1; a weak D match, TRBD2 (6 bases). Sequencing was carried out using blood. This receptor was identified in a woman between 25 and 40 years old in good health. The CDR3 protein is CASSVGNGRNNEQFF. Here the CDR3 DNA reads TGTGCCAGCAGCGTAGGTAACGGGAGAAACAATGAGCAGTTCTTC.